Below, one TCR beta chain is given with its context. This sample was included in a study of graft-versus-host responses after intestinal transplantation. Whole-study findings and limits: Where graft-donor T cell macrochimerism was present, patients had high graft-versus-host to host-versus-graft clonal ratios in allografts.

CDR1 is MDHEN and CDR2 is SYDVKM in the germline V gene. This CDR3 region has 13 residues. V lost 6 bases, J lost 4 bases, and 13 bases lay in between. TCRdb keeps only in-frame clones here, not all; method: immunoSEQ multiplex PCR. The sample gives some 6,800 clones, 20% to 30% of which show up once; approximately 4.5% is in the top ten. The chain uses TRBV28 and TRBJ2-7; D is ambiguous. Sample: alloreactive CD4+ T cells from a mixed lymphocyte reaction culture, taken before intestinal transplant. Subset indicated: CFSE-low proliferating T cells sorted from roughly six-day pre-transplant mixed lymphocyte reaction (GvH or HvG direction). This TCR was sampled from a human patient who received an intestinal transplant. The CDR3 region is CASSLSVLYEQYF. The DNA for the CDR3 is TGTGCCAGCAGCTTGTCGGTACTTTACGAGCAGTACTTC.